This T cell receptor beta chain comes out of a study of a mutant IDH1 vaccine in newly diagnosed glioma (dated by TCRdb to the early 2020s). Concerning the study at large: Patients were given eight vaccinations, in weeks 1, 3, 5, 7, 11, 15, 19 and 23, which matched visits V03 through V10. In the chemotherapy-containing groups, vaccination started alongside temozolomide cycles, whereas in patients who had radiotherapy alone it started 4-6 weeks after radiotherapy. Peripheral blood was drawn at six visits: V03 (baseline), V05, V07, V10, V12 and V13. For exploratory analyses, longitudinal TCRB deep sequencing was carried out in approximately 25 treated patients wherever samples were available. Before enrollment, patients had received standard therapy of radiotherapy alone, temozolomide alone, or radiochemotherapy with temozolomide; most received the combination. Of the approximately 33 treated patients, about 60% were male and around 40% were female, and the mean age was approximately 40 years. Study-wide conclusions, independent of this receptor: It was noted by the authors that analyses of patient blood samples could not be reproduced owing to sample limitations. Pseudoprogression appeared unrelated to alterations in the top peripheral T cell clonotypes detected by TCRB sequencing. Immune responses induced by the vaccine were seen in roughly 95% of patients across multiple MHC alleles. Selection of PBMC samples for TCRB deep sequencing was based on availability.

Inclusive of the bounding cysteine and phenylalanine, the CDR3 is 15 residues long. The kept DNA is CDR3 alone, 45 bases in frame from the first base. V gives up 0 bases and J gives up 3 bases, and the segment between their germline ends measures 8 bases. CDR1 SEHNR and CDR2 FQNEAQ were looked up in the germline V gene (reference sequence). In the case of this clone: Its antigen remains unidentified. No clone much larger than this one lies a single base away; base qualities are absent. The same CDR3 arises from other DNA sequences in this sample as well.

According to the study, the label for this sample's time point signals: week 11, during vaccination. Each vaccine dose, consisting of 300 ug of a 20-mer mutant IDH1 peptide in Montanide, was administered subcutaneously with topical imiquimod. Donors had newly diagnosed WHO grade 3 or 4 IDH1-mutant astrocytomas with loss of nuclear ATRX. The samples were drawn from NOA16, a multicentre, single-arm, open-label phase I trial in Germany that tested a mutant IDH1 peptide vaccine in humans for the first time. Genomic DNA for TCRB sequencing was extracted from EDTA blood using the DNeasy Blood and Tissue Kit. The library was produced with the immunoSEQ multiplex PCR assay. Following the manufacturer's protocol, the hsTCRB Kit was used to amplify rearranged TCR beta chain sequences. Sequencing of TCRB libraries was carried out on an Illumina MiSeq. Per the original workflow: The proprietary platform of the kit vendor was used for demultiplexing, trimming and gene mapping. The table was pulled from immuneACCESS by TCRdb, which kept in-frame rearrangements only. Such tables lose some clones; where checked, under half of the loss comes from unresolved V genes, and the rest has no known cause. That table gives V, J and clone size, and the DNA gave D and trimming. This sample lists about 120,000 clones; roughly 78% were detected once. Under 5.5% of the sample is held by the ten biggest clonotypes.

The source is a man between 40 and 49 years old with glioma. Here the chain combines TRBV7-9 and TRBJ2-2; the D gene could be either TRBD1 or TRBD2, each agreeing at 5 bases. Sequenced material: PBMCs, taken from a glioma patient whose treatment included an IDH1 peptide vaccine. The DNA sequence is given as TGTGCCAGCAGCTTAGCGGGACCCGACACCGGGGAGCTGTTTTTT. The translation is CASSLAGPDTGELFF.